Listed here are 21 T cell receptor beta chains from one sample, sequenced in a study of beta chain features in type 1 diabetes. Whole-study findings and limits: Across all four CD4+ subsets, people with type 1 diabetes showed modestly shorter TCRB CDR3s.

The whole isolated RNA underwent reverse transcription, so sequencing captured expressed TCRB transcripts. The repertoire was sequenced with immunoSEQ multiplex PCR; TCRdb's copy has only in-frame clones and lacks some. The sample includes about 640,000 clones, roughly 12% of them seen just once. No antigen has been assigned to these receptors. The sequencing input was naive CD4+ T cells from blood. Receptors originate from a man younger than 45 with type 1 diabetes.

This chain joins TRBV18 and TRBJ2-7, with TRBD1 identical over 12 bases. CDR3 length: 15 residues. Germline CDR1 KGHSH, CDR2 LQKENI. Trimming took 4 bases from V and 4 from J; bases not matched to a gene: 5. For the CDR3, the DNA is TGTGCCAGCTCACGCTCGGGACAGGGGGCTTACGAGCAGTACTTC. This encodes CASSRSGQGAYEQYF. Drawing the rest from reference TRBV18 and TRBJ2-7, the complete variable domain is NAGVMQNPRHLVRRRGQEARLRCSPMKGHSHVYWYRQLPEEGLKFMVYLQKENIIDESGMPKERFSAEFPKEGPSILRIQQVVRGDSAAYFCASSRSGQGAYEQYFGPGTRLTVT.

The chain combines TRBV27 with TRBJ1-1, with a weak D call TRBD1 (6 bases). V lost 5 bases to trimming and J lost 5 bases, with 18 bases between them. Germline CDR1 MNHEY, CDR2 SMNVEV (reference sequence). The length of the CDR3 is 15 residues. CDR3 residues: CASSPSTGWRTEAFF. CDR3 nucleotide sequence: TGTGCCAGCAGTCCATCGACAGGATGGAGAACTGAAGCTTTCTTT.

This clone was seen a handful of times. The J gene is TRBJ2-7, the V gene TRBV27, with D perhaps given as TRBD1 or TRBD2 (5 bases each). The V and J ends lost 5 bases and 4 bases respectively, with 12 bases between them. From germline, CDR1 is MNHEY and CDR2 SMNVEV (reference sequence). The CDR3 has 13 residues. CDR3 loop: CASSPRDRYEQYF. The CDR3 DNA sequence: TGTGCCAGCAGTCCCCGGGACCGTTACGAGCAGTACTTC.

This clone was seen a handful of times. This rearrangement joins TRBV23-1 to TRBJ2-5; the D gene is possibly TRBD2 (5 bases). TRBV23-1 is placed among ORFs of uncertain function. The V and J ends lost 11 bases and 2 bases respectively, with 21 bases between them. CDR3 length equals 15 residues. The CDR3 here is CADLHWLADQETQYF. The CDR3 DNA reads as TGCGCCGACCTCCATTGGCTAGCAGATCAAGAGACCCAGTACTTC.

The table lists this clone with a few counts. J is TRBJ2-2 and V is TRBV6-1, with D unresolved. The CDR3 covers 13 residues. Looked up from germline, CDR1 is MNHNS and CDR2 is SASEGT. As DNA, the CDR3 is TGTGCTTACACTAATGAGAAGGGCGGGGAGCTGTTTTTT. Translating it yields CAYTNEKGGELFF.

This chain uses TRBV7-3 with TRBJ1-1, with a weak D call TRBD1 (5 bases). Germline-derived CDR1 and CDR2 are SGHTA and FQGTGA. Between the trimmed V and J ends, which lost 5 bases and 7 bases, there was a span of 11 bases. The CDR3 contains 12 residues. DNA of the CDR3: TGTGCCAGCAGCATGGGGGGAAATGAAGCTTTCTTT. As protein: CASSMGGNEAFF.

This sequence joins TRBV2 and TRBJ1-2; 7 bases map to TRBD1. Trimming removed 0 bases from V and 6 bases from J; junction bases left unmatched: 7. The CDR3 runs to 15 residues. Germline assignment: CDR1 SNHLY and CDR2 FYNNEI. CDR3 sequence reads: CASSEATGRTHGYTF. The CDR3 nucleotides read TGTGCCAGCAGTGAAGCGACAGGGAGGACTCATGGCTACACCTTC.

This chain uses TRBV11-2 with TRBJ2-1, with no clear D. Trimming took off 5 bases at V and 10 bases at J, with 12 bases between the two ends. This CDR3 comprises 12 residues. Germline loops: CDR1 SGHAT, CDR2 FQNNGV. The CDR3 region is CASSPFRKEQFF. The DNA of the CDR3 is TGTGCCAGCAGCCCATTCCGAAAGGAGCAGTTCTTC. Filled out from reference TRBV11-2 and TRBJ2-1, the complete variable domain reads EAGVAQSPRYKIIEKRQSVAFWCNPISGHATLYWYQQILGQGPKLLIQFQNNGVVDDSQLPKDRFSAERLKGVDSTLKIQPAKLEDSAVYLCASSPFRKEQFFGPGTRLTVL.

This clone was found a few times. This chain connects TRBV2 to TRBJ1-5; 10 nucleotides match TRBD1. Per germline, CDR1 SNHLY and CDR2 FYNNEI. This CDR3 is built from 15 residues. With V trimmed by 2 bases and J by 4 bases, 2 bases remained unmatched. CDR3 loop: CASSEQGQGNQPQHF. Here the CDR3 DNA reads TGTGCCAGCAGTGAACAGGGACAGGGGAATCAGCCCCAGCATTTT.

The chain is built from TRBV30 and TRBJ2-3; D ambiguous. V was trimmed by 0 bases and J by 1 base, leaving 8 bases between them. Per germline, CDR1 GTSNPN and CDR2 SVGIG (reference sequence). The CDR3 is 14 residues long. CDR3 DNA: TGTGCCTGGAGTGTAAAGACGGGCACAGATACGCAGTATTTT. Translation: CAWSVKTGTDTQYF.

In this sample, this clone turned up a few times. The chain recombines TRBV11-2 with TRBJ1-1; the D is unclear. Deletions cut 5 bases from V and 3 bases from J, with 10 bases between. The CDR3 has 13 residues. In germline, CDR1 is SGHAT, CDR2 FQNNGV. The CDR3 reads CASSATRDTEAFF. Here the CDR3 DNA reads TGTGCCAGCAGCGCCACGCGGGACACTGAAGCTTTCTTT.

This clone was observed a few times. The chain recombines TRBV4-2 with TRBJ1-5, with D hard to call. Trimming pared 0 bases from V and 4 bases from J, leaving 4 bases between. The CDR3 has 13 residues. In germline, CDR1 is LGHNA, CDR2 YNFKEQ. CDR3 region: CASSQDRNQPQHF. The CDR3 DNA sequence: TGTGCCAGCAGCCAAGATCGAAATCAGCCCCAGCATTTT.

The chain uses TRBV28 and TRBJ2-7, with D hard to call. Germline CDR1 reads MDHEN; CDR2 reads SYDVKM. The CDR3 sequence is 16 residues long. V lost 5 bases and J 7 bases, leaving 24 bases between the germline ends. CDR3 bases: TGTGCCAGCAGTCGGGTACAAGGGCAGACTCTACGGGAGCAGTACTTC. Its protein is CASSRVQGQTLREQYF.

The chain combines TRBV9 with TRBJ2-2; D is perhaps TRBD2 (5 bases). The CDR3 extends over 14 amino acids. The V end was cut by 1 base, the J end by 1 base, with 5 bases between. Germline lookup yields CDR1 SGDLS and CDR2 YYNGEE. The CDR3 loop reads CASSVRENTGELFF. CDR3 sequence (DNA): TGTGCCAGCAGCGTACGGGAGAACACCGGGGAGCTGTTTTTT.

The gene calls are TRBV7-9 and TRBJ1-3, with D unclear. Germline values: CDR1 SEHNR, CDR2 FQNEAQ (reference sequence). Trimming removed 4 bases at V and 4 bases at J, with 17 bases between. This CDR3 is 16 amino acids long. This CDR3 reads CASSSNRELTGNTIYF. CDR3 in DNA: TGTGCCAGCAGCTCGAACAGAGAGTTGACCGGAAACACCATATATTTT.

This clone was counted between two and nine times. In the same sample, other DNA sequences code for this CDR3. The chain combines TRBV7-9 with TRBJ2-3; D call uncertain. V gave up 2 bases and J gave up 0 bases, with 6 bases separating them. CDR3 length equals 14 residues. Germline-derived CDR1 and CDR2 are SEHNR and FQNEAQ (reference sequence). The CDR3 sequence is CASSLSPSTDTQYF. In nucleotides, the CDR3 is TGTGCCAGCAGCTTAAGCCCTAGCACAGATACGCAGTATTTT.

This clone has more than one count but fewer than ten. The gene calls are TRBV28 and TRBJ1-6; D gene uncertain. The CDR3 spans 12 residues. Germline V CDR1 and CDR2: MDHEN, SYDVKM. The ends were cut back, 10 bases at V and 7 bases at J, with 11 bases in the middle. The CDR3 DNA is TGTGCCACCACGCTAGAAAATTCACCCCTCCACTTT. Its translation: CATTLENSPLHF. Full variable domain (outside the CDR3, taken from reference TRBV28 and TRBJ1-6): DVKVTQSSRYLVKRTGEKVFLECVQDMDHENMFWYRQDPGLGLRLIYFSYDVKMKEKGDIPEGYSVSREKKERFSLILESASTNQTSMYLCATTLENSPLHFGNGTRLTVT.

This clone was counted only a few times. The CDR3 sequence: CASSLVGGPGEQYF. The CDR3 nucleotides are TGTGCCAGCAGCTTAGTTGGGGGGCCAGGCGAGCAGTACTTC. The chain combines TRBV7-2 with TRBJ2-7, with D possibly called TRBD1 or TRBD2 (6 bases each). This CDR3 region has 14 residues. The germline gives CDR1 SGHTA, CDR2 FQGNSA. V lost 1 base and J lost 6, with 13 bases in between.

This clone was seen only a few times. The CDR3 here is CASSQDLTDRGHEQYF. The CDR3 nucleotides read TGTGCCAGCAGCCAAGATCTAACGGACAGGGGCCACGAGCAGTACTTC. The chain has TRBV4-2 and TRBJ2-7; 9 positions agree with TRBD1. This CDR3 region has 16 residues. V trimming: 0 bases; J trimming: 5 bases; junction bases outside the gene matches: 8. From germline, CDR1 is LGHNA and CDR2 YNFKEQ.

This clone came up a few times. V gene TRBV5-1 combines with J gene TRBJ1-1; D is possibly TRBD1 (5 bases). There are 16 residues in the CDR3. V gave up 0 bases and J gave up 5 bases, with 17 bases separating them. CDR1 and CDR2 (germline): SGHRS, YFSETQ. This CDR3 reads CASSLGDDSSGTEAFF. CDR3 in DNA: TGCGCCAGCAGCTTGGGAGATGACAGTTCAGGTACTGAAGCTTTCTTT.

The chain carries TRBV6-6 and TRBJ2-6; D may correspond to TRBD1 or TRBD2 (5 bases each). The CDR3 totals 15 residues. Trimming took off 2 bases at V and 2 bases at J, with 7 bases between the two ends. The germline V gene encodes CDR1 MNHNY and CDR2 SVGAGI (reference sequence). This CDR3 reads CASSYGDPGANVLTF. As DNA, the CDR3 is TGTGCCAGCAGTTACGGGGACCCTGGGGCCAACGTCCTGACTTTC.